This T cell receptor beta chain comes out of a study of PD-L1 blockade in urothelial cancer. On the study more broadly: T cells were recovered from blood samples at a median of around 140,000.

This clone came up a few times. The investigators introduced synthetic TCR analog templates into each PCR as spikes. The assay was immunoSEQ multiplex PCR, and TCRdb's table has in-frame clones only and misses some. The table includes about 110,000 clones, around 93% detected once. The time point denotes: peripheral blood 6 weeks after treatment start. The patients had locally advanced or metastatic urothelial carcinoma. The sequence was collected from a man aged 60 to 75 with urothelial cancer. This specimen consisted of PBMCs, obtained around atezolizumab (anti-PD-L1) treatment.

As DNA, the CDR3 is TGTGCCAGCAGCTTTTCCGTCACTGAAGCTTTCTTT. Protein sequence: CASSFSVTEAFF. The chain couples TRBV5-6 to TRBJ1-1; no definite D call. From germline, CDR1 is SGHDT and CDR2 YYEEEE. The CDR3 spans 12 residues. V was trimmed by 2 bases and J by 4 bases, leaving 6 bases between them.